This T cell receptor (beta chain) was profiled in a study of blood T cells in healthy people across ages. Study-level results: Measured against age, TCR beta diversity per million T cells decreased in a roughly linear manner.

The CDR3 extends over 13 amino acids. Trimming shortened V by 6 bases and J by 10 bases, and 18 bases separated the two germline ends. Concerning this clonotype: Its antigen is currently unknown.

No fewer than 7 million PBMCs went into each sample. Next came a second PCR, run for about 7 to 12 cycles, which used a sample-barcoded 5' primer along with a J-beta primer mix. TCRdb re-derived calls from the 5' RACE reads in MiXCR, one entry per CDR3 protein. The data show about 930,000 distinct CDR3 sequences, just under 30% seen once. These data were also filed under a second study, of T cells of mothers and their children.

Sequencing was carried out using blood. The sequence was obtained from a middle-aged woman in good health. The chain couples TRBV12-3 or TRBV12-4 to TRBJ1-1; D may be TRBD1 (5 bases). The CDR3 loop is CASSPRTYGGAFF. The CDR3 DNA follows: TGTGCCAGCAGCCCAAGGACATACGGCGGAGCTTTCTTT.